Presented here are 30 T cell receptor beta chains from one specimen sequenced in a study of a mutant IDH1 vaccine in newly diagnosed glioma (dated by TCRdb to the early 2020s). Receptor libraries were prepared by the immunoSEQ multiplex PCR assay. The immuneACCESS repertoire file appears here via TCRdb, limited to in-frame rearrangements. These files lack a portion of the clones; in checked studies, under half of the deficit traces to unresolved V genes, and the cause of the others is not known. The sample data list 100,000 to 120,000 clones, and roughly nine tenths of these were observed just once. The leading ten clones occupy around 0.61% of the sample. The antigens of these receptors remain unknown. The sample's time point label, decoded: week 11, during vaccination. Each vaccine dose was 300 ug of a 20-mer mutant IDH1 peptide in Montanide, given subcutaneously with topical imiquimod. The sample consisted of PBMCs, taken from a glioma patient whose treatment included an IDH1 peptide vaccine. These receptors were obtained from a woman aged 45 to 65 with glioma.

The rearrangement uses TRBV30 and TRBJ2-2; D uncertain. This CDR3 is built from 11 residues. V dropped 3 bases and J dropped 5 bases, with 4 bases sitting between them. CDR1 and CDR2 (germline): GTSNPN, SVGIG (reference sequence). The CDR3 spells CAWRGTGELFF. The CDR3 DNA reads as TGTGCCTGGAGGGGGACCGGGGAGCTGTTTTTT.

This clone was observed a handful of times. This chain links TRBV7-8 with TRBJ1-1; TRBD1 is a possible D gene (5 bases). In germline, CDR1 is SGHVS, CDR2 FQNEAQ. The V gene lost 1 base and the J gene lost 0 bases, with 9 bases spanning the gap. The length of the CDR3 is 15 residues. Here the CDR3 DNA reads TGTGCCAGCAGCTTAGATCAGGGAATGAACACTGAAGCTTTCTTT. Translation gives CASSLDQGMNTEAFF.

V usage is TRBV28 and J usage is TRBJ1-2; D may be TRBD1 (5 bases). Germline-derived CDR1 and CDR2 are MDHEN and SYDVKM. V was clipped by 3 bases and J by 4 bases, with 15 bases between them. The length of the CDR3 is 15 residues. CDR3 bases: TGTGCCAGCAGTTTGGCCAGGGTCCAGGCCTATGGCTACACCTTC. It yields the protein CASSLARVQAYGYTF.

The CDR3 region has the DNA TGTGCCAGTAGTTCGTCCGGGACAGGGACCGAGGAGAGGGTTTCAGAGACCCAGTACTTC. This codes for CASSSSGTGTEERVSETQYF. The genes are TRBV19 and TRBJ2-5, with 9 bases that match TRBD1. The J segment lost 4 bases and the V segment lost 5 bases, leaving 23 bases of the junction unmatched. The CDR3 sequence is 20 residues long. CDR1 is LNHDA and CDR2 is SQIVND in the germline V gene (reference sequence).

This clone came up many times. V usage is TRBV2 and J usage is TRBJ1-1; 9 bases are shared with TRBD1. This CDR3 comprises 15 residues. From germline, CDR1 is SNHLY and CDR2 FYNNEI. With V trimmed by 7 bases and J by 5 bases, 11 bases remained unmatched. The CDR3 loop reads CASILPDRGGTEAFF. The CDR3 coding sequence is TGTGCCAGCATTCTCCCGGACAGGGGTGGTACTGAAGCTTTCTTT.

Written as DNA, the CDR3 is TGTGCCAGCAGCTTGACAGATACGCAGTATTTT. This translates into CASSLTDTQYF. The chain couples TRBV11-2 to TRBJ2-3; no clear D. Germline CDR1 SGHAT, CDR2 FQNNGV. V was cut by 3 bases and J by 3 bases, with 1 base left in between. The CDR3 spans 11 residues.

This clone was observed a single time. CDR3 coding DNA: TGTGCCAGCAGTGACTCTGCGGGAGGAGGGGGACAAGAGACCCAGTACTTC. Amino acid sequence: CASSDSAGGGGQETQYF. V usage is TRBV6-4 and J usage is TRBJ2-5; 8 bases line up with TRBD2. The V segment lost 0 bases and the J segment 2 bases; nucleotides outside the gene matches: 8. CDR3 size: 17 residues. The germline gives CDR1 MRHNA, CDR2 SNTAGT.

The gene calls are TRBV28 and TRBJ1-2; no clear D gene. The CDR3 length is 15 residues. Trimming took 5 bases from V and 5 from J, leaving 18 bases between them. Germline V gene sequence: CDR1 MDHEN, CDR2 SYDVKM. The CDR3 DNA reads TGTGCCAGCAGTCCCAGGTCCTACCTGGGGTATGGCTACACCTTC. This sequence encodes CASSPRSYLGYGYTF.

This rearrangement joins TRBV2 to TRBJ2-5, with D possibly matching TRBD1 (7 bases). V was cut by 6 bases and J by 4 bases, with 15 bases left in between. From germline, CDR1 is SNHLY and CDR2 FYNNEI. The CDR3 is made up of 14 amino acids. The DNA for the CDR3 is TGTGCCAGCAGGGTGACAGGGAGGATAGAGACCCAGTACTTC. Translated: CASRVTGRIETQYF.

This clone came up a few times. The sample contains more than one DNA sequence encoding this CDR3. The V call is TRBV30, the J call TRBJ1-5; D is unclear. The CDR3 is 12 residues long. Germline V lookup: CDR1 GTSNPN, CDR2 SVGIG (reference sequence). V lost 0 bases, J lost 7 bases, and 7 bases lay in between. CDR3 sequence (DNA): TGTGCCTGGAGTGTACACGGCCAGCCCCAGCATTTT. It yields the protein CAWSVHGQPQHF.

The chain is built from TRBV19 and TRBJ2-1; maybe TRBD2 (6 bases). The CDR3 is 16 residues long. Trimming left V 5 bases short and J 4 bases short, with 18 bases between. Germline lookup yields CDR1 LNHDA and CDR2 SQIVND (reference sequence). In DNA form, the CDR3 reads TGTGCCAGTAGTGTCCTGGGAGGTTTTATGTACAATGAGCAGTTCTTC. This encodes CASSVLGGFMYNEQFF.

This clone was recorded only once. The chain is built from TRBV18 and TRBJ2-6; TRBD1 matches 7 bases. The germline V gene has CDR1 KGHSH and CDR2 LQKENI. With V trimmed by 8 bases and J by 0 bases, 10 bases remained unmatched. This CDR3 is built from 17 residues. The CDR3 coding sequence is TGTGCCAGCCATGACAGGGATCTCCTCTCTGGGGCCAACGTCCTGACTTTC. Residues: CASHDRDLLSGANVLTF.

This clone appeared a single time. V and J are TRBV5-5 and TRBJ2-2, with a tentative D call TRBD1 (5 bases). Germline V gene lookup returns CDR1 SGHKS and CDR2 YYEKEE (reference sequence). Trimming shortened V by 4 bases and J by 6 bases, and 19 bases separated the two germline ends. The CDR3 loop spans 16 amino acids. The DNA for the CDR3 is TGTGCCAGCAGCCCATCCCCAGGGATAGATTCCGGGGAGCTGTTTTTT. Protein product: CASSPSPGIDSGELFF.

This sequence joins TRBV19 and TRBJ1-5; D call uncertain. The CDR3 is 14 amino acids. Trimming removed 5 bases from V and 3 bases from J, with 11 bases in between. The germline V gene encodes CDR1 LNHDA and CDR2 SQIVND (reference sequence). CDR3 region: CASSLMNINQPQHF. CDR3 coding DNA: TGTGCCAGTAGTCTCATGAACATCAATCAGCCCCAGCATTTT.

The chain joins TRBV19 to TRBJ2-2, with D hard to call. This CDR3 contains 17 residues. Trimming cost V 5 bases and J 1 base, with 17 bases left between them. CDR1 and CDR2 from the germline V gene are LNHDA and SQIVND (reference sequence). The chain's CDR3 is CASSQYLEQRNTGELFF. CDR3 nucleotide sequence: TGTGCCAGTAGTCAATACCTGGAACAGAGGAACACCGGGGAGCTGTTTTTT.

The CDR3 spells CAWRQGFGEQYF. CDR3 nucleotide sequence: TGTGCCTGGAGGCAGGGTTTCGGGGAGCAGTACTTC. The genes are TRBV30 and TRBJ2-7, with a weak D call TRBD1 (5 bases). Germline assignment: CDR1 GTSNPN and CDR2 SVGIG (reference sequence). The V end was cut by 3 bases, the J end by 7 bases, with 13 bases between. The length of the CDR3 is 12 residues.

The chain recombines TRBV10-1 with TRBJ2-1; D possibly uses TRBD1 or TRBD2 (7 bases each). V was trimmed by 5 bases and J by 4 bases, leaving 12 bases between them. Per germline, CDR1 WNHNN and CDR2 SYGVQD (reference sequence). The CDR3 totals 14 residues. The CDR3 region is CASSQGGGYNEQFF. DNA of the CDR3: TGCGCCAGCAGTCAGGGGGGGGGTTACAATGAGCAGTTCTTC.

This chain connects TRBV30 to TRBJ2-3, with 11 bases that match TRBD2. CDR1 is GTSNPN, CDR2 SVGIG, per germline (reference sequence). With V trimmed by 2 bases and J by 3 bases, 1 base remained unmatched. CDR3 length equals 14 residues. The DNA for the CDR3 is TGTGCCTGGAGTCGGACTAGCGGGACAGATACGCAGTATTTT. Translation gives CAWSRTSGTDTQYF.

V is TRBV11-2 and J is TRBJ2-1, with TRBD2 matching 9 bases. The CDR3 has 16 amino acids. V was clipped by 1 base and J by 12 bases; unmatched bases: 13. Germline CDR1 and CDR2: SGHAT and FQNNGV. As DNA, the CDR3 is TGTGCCAGCAGCTTAGGAAGGGGACTAGCTCCCAAGGGGCAGTTCTTC. Translating it yields CASSLGRGLAPKGQFF.

The chain is built from TRBV28 and TRBJ2-1; D is unresolved. Germline CDR1 is MDHEN and CDR2 is SYDVKM. V lost 2 bases and J lost 3, with 8 bases in between. There are 14 residues in the CDR3. The CDR3 DNA sequence: TGTGCCAGCAGTTTAGGAGAGATCTACAATGAGCAGTTCTTC. This gives the protein CASSLGEIYNEQFF.

V and J are TRBV18 and TRBJ1-4; D is possibly TRBD1 (5 bases). CDR1 and CDR2 (germline): KGHSH, LQKENI. Trimming took 3 bases from V and 6 from J, leaving 14 bases between them. The CDR3 has 15 amino acids. The CDR3 protein is CASSPPGGGDEKLFF. The CDR3 nucleotides read TGTGCCAGCTCACCCCCAGGCGGGGGGGATGAAAAACTGTTTTTT.

This clone has a single count. V gene TRBV19 combines with J gene TRBJ1-2; no reliable D call. Germline-derived CDR1 and CDR2 are LNHDA and SQIVND (reference sequence). The CDR3 covers 12 residues. Trimming removed 5 bases from V and 4 bases from J, with 8 bases in between. CDR3 sequence (DNA): TGTGCCAGTAGTGTAAACAGCTATGGCTACACCTTC. It encodes CASSVNSYGYTF.

This chain uses TRBV5-1 with TRBJ1-1; TRBD1 agrees at 7 bases. The ends lost 5 bases at V and 0 bases at J; junction bases unmatched: 7. The CDR3 is 15 residues long. Germline CDR1 reads SGHRS; CDR2 reads YFSETQ. CDR3 sequence (DNA): TGCGCCAGCAGTCTTAGACAGGGACTGAACACTGAAGCTTTCTTT. It translates to CASSLRQGLNTEAFF.

The chain couples TRBV28 to TRBJ1-2, with 7 positions matching TRBD1. Germline V lookup: CDR1 MDHEN, CDR2 SYDVKM. CDR3 length: 13 amino acids. Trimming took 10 bases from V and 7 from J; bases not matched to a gene: 12. CDR3 sequence: CATKGDSRGGYTF. The CDR3 DNA follows: TGTGCCACCAAAGGGGACAGCCGCGGTGGCTACACCTTC.

The gene calls are TRBV28 and TRBJ1-1; D ambiguous. This CDR3 has 13 amino acids. The germline V gene has CDR1 MDHEN and CDR2 SYDVKM. The V end was cut by 3 bases, the J end by 5 bases, with 10 bases between. CDR3 residues: CASSLPSRTEAFF. CDR3 sequence (DNA): TGTGCCAGCAGTTTGCCCAGCAGGACTGAAGCTTTCTTT. The full variable domain, completed using reference TRBV28 and TRBJ1-1, is DVKVTQSSRYLVKRTGEKVFLECVQDMDHENMFWYRQDPGLGLRLIYFSYDVKMKEKGDIPEGYSVSREKKERFSLILESASTNQTSMYLCASSLPSRTEAFFGQGTRLTVV.

This clone was seen a few times. The rearrangement uses TRBV5-1 and TRBJ1-1, with D unresolved. CDR1 SGHRS and CDR2 YFSETQ come from the germline V gene. Trimming cost V 4 bases and J 5 bases, with 15 bases left between them. CDR3 length: 14 amino acids. In nucleotides, the CDR3 is TGCGCCAGCAGCGCGACCGGAGGAGGGACTGAAGCTTTCTTT. The encoded protein is CASSATGGGTEAFF.

This chain uses TRBV11-2 with TRBJ2-3; D uncertain. The CDR3 has 14 amino acids. The germline gives CDR1 SGHAT, CDR2 FQNNGV. The V gene lost 7 bases and the J gene lost 3 bases, with 14 bases spanning the gap. CDR3 DNA sequence: TGTGCCAGCACCTTGACCCGAGCGACAGATACGCAGTATTTT. Protein product: CASTLTRATDTQYF.

The genes are TRBV9 and TRBJ1-2; possibly TRBD1 for D (5 bases). In germline, CDR1 is SGDLS, CDR2 YYNGEE. This CDR3 comprises 12 residues. V was shortened by 0 bases and J by 7 bases, with 7 bases between the two germline ends. The CDR3 is CASSVGRGGYTF. The DNA of the CDR3 is TGTGCCAGCAGCGTAGGGAGGGGTGGCTACACCTTC.

This clone has only one observation. The V gene is TRBV30, the J gene TRBJ1-6; possible D gene TRBD1, 5 bases. Trimming removed 5 bases at V and 8 bases at J, with 16 bases between. This CDR3 region has 14 residues. Germline V gene sequence: CDR1 GTSNPN, CDR2 SVGIG (reference sequence). The CDR3, as DNA: TGTGCCTGGGGGCTAGGAGGGGTGTATTCACCCCTCCACTTT. Translating gives CAWGLGGVYSPLHF.

The chain uses TRBV4-1 and TRBJ1-1; 8 positions match TRBD1. V was clipped by 3 bases and J by 1 base; unmatched bases: 4. CDR3 size: 15 residues. CDR1 is MGHRA and CDR2 is YSYEKL in the germline V gene. CDR3 in DNA: TGCGCCAGCAGCCAGAGGACAGGGCCGAACACTGAAGCTTTCTTT. It encodes CASSQRTGPNTEAFF.